What follows is one T cell receptor (beta chain) and its context. What antigen it recognizes has not been identified. The record has no base qualities; no much larger clone is one base away. The sample belongs to a study of graft-versus-host responses after intestinal transplantation (dated by TCRdb to about 2021). As for the study more broadly: Recipients received multivisceral, liver-intestinal, or isolated intestinal transplants. Every recipient was given anti-thymocyte globulin induction, followed by around three years of maintenance tacrolimus and steroids. After intestinal transplantation, graft-versus-host and host-versus-graft alloreactive T cell clones were followed in the graft, circulation and bone marrow using bulk TCR-beta CDR3 sequencing. Alloreactive clones were identified by sequencing pre-transplant mixed lymphocyte reaction products and comparing them with unstimulated pre-transplant donor and recipient T cells. A cohort of 24 intestinal transplant recipients, including one retransplant, was enrolled, and a few patients lacking pretransplant specimens were excluded. A peak of at least 4% donor T cells among recipient peripheral blood mononuclear cells was the definition used for donor T cell macrochimerism. Rather than being sequenced by the commercial service, samples from a few later patients were sequenced in-house on an Illumina MiSeq and processed with MiXCR.

The junction shows trimming of 5 bases on V and 6 bases on J, and the gene matches do not reach 1 base of it. The CDR3 covers 11 residues, taking in both the cysteine and the phenylalanine. CDR3 DNA is the only sequence kept; it has 33 bases, read in frame from the first base. As encoded in the germline V gene, CDR1 is SNHLY while CDR2 is FYNNEI. Interpreted using the paper, the time point label stands for: cells obtained before transplantation from donor or recipient. CD3+CD4+ and CD3+CD8+ populations were FACS-sorted from unstimulated pre-transplant donor and recipient cells taken from spleen or lymph nodes. Study-wide conclusions, independent of this receptor: Early after transplant, peak levels of circulating GvH clones were found to be associated with declines in HvG clones. Patients with donor T cell macrochimerism had high GvH to HvG T cell clonal ratios in their allografts. GvH clones turned up in recipient bone marrow, with some appearing earlier in ileal mucosa or blood, a pattern consistent with an intestinal mucosal origin. Conclusions were limited by the relatively low number and heterogeneity of intestinal transplant patients.

The library relied on the immunoSEQ multiplex PCR assay. In most patients, genomic DNA was isolated using the Qiagen DNeasy Blood and Tissue Kit and sent frozen to Adaptive Biotechnologies for TCR sequencing. For most patients, high-throughput TCR-beta CDR3 sequencing of genomic DNA was performed by Adaptive Biotechnologies. The study's processing was this. TCR sequencing data were retrieved from Adaptive's ImmunoSEQ software for 15 to 20 patients, whereas a few other patients were processed with MiXCR and VDJtools. CD4 versus CD8 sorting errors were corrected by removing sequences found in both subsets at a frequency ratio below 5:1. CDR3 nucleotide sequences shared between donor and recipient were removed because the origin of such sequences could not be assigned. To be classed as alloreactive, a clone needed at least 2-fold expansion over unstimulated cells and a minimum CFSE-low frequency of 0.002% (template counts) or 0.001% (read counts). Clones detected in sequenced pre-transplant spleen, lymph node, or MLR CFSE-low populations of the donor or recipient were defined as mappable. Cumulative frequency of alloreactive clones was calculated as a percentage of all sequences weighted by copy number. The table comes from immuneACCESS by way of TCRdb, which keeps in-frame sequences with V and J called. Part of the clones is missing from these tables; in studies checked, under half for an unresolved V gene and the rest for unknown reasons. D and trimming were read from the DNA, whereas the V and J calls and clone size are those reported in that table. This sample is represented by 60,000 to 65,000 clones; approximately 90% of them were singletons. The ten largest clones add up to about 1.8% of the sample.

The rearrangement joined TRBV2 to TRBJ2-7; 7 middle bases align to TRBD2. The sequence was collected from a human donor who was the organ donor for an intestinal transplant. The source material was unstimulated CD8+ T cells sorted from spleen or lymph node cells, sampled before transplant. The CDR3 protein sequence reads: CASSSGGEQYF. The DNA sequence is as follows: TGTGCCAGCAGTTCGGGGGGCGAGCAGTACTTC.